The 14 T cell receptor beta chains given below trace back to one sample, sequenced in a study of response to subunit inactivated influenza vaccine. MiXCR, run by TCRdb on the RT-PCR reads, gives a single entry per CDR3 protein. The sample includes about 800,000 distinct CDR3 sequences, 21% seen only once; the top ten take more than 8.5%. The starting material was PBMCs from blood, obtained approximately 5 days after vaccination. The receptors stem from a man aged 50 to 59 who received an inactivated influenza vaccine.

V gene TRBV4-3 combines with J gene TRBJ2-3, with unresolved D. V gave up 0 bases and J gave up 2 bases, with 24 bases separating them. This CDR3 has 20 amino acids. Germline V gives CDR1 LGHNA, CDR2 YSLEER. CDR3 sequence reads: CASSQERAGSLSYTTDTQYF. CDR3 in DNA: TGCGCCAGCAGCCAAGAGCGTGCAGGTTCACTGAGTTATACCACAGATACGCAGTATTTT.

Note on this clonotype: A read error may explain this, as a much larger clone is one base away. The rearrangement joins TRBV20-1 to TRBJ2-7, with D perhaps matching TRBD2 (5 bases). CDR1 and CDR2 from the germline V gene are DFQATT and SNEGSKA (reference sequence). The CDR3 runs to 12 residues. Trimming shortened V by 3 bases and J by 2 bases, and 8 bases separated the two germline ends. CDR3 amino acids: CSASGETYEQYF. The DNA of the CDR3 is TGCAGTGCTAGCGGGGAAACCTACGAGCAGTACTTC.

This rearrangement joins TRBV9 to TRBJ2-3; 8 nucleotides line up with TRBD2. Germline values: CDR1 SGDLS, CDR2 YYNGEE. The V gene end was trimmed by 4 bases and the J gene end by 2 bases; junction bases not matched to a gene: 9. CDR3 length equals 16 residues. CDR3 residues: CASSSKAGGLTDTQYF. The DNA for the CDR3 is TGTGCCAGCAGCTCAAAGGCGGGGGGACTCACAGATACGCAGTATTTT.

This clonotype appeared many times. CDR3 nucleotide sequence: TGTGCCAGCAGTACAGGTGATCAGCCCCAGCATTTT. This sequence encodes CASSTGDQPQHF. The chain joins TRBV12-3 or TRBV12-4 to TRBJ1-5; possibly TRBD1 for D (5 bases). V lost 5 bases, J lost 5 bases, and 7 bases lay in between. The CDR3 covers 12 residues.

This clonotype was seen many times. This chain uses TRBV5-1 with TRBJ2-3, with 9 nucleotides matching TRBD2. With V trimmed by 0 bases and J by 7 bases, 3 bases remained unmatched. In germline, CDR1 is SGHRS, CDR2 YFSETQ. This CDR3 spans 14 amino acids. The CDR3 here is CASSLAGTSNTQYF. The CDR3 nucleotides read TGCGCCAGCAGCTTGGCAGGGACTAGCAATACGCAGTATTTT.

The rearrangement uses TRBV29-1 and TRBJ1-2, with D maybe TRBD1 (6 bases). V dropped 2 bases and J dropped 4 bases, with 14 bases sitting between them. Germline V gene sequence: CDR1 SQVTM, CDR2 ANQGSEA. The CDR3 runs to 14 residues. Here the CDR3 reads CSVESQGSSYGYTF. The CDR3 DNA follows: TGCAGCGTTGAAAGCCAGGGGAGCAGCTATGGCTACACCTTC.

This chain joins TRBV5-1 and TRBJ2-5; D ambiguous. Per germline, CDR1 SGHRS and CDR2 YFSETQ. V was cut by 8 bases and J by 4 bases, with 15 bases left in between. The CDR3 covers 13 residues. CDR3 amino acids: CARSPVVGETQYF. In DNA, the CDR3 is TGCGCCAGAAGCCCTGTTGTGGGAGAGACCCAGTACTTC.

This clonotype was counted a few times. This chain joins TRBV7-2 and TRBJ2-5; no definite D call. Per the germline V gene, CDR1 is SGHTA and CDR2 is FQGNSA. With 3 bases removed from V and 4 bases from J, the gap between germline ends came to 12 bases. The CDR3 sequence is 14 residues long. The CDR3 coding sequence is TGTGCCAGCAGCTTGGGCTTAGGGCGAGAGACCCAGTACTTC. Translated: CASSLGLGRETQYF. Full variable domain (missing parts from reference TRBV7-2 and TRBJ2-5): GAGVSQSPSNKVTEKGKDVELRCDPISGHTALYWYRQSLGQGLEFLIYFQGNSAPDKSGLPSDRFSAERTGGSVSTLTIQRTQQEDSAVYLCASSLGLGRETQYFGPGTRLLVL.

The chain couples TRBV18 to TRBJ2-3; 11 bases are shared with TRBD1. Germline CDR1 is KGHSH and CDR2 is LQKENI. J lost 5 bases, V lost 4 bases, and 11 bases had no gene match. The CDR3 loop spans 17 amino acids. The CDR3 sequence is CASSRVLGQGAIDTQYF. CDR3 sequence (DNA): TGTGCCAGCTCACGAGTCCTTGGACAGGGGGCCATAGATACGCAGTATTTT.

V is TRBV4-1 and J is TRBJ2-7; 7 bases map to TRBD1. Trimming took 1 base from V and 3 from J; bases not matched to a gene: 6. Germline V gene sequence: CDR1 MGHRA, CDR2 YSYEKL. This CDR3 spans 15 amino acids. CDR3 region: CASSQAGDSYYEQYF. The DNA for the CDR3 is TGCGCCAGCAGCCAAGCTGGGGACAGCTACTACGAGCAGTACTTC.

The V gene is TRBV5-6, the J gene TRBJ2-2; TRBD2 matches at 7 bases. V shed 3 bases and J 7 bases; nucleotides not matched to a gene: 6. This CDR3 has 14 amino acids. Germline CDR1 SGHDT, CDR2 YYEEEE. The CDR3: CASSSGRERGELFF. CDR3 nucleotide sequence: TGTGCCAGCAGCTCGGGGCGGGAGCGCGGGGAGCTGTTTTTT. The whole variable domain, remainder taken from reference TRBV5-6 and TRBJ2-2, is DAGVTQSPTHLIKTRGQQVTLRCSPKSGHDTVSWYQQALGQGPQFIFQYYEEEERQRGNFPDRFSGHQFPNYSSELNVNALLLGDSALYLCASSSGRERGELFFGEGSRLTVL.

This clonotype was recorded a few times. This chain uses TRBV12-3 or TRBV12-4 with TRBJ2-2; D is ambiguous. The CDR3 loop spans 14 amino acids. V shed 3 bases and J shed 1 base, with 6 bases lying between them. CDR3 residues: CASSLHENTGELFF. As DNA, the CDR3 is TGTGCCAGCAGTTTGCACGAGAACACCGGGGAGCTGTTTTTT.

This clonotype has just a few counts. This rearrangement joins TRBV6-2 or TRBV6-3 to TRBJ1-5, with 7 positions matching TRBD1. CDR3 size: 15 residues. Per germline, CDR1 MNHEY and CDR2 SVGEGT. The trim removed 5 bases at V and 4 bases at J, leaving 8 bases unmatched. The CDR3 protein is CASSNQGVHNQPQHF. CDR3 in DNA: TGTGCCAGCAGTAACCAGGGGGTTCATAATCAGCCCCAGCATTTT.

This clonotype was seen more than once but under ten times. The chain uses TRBV10-3 and TRBJ2-1, with 8 bases that match TRBD2. The ends lost 11 bases at V and 0 bases at J; junction bases unmatched: 15. This CDR3 contains 17 residues. Per the germline V gene, CDR1 is ENHRY and CDR2 is SYGVKD. The CDR3 nucleotides are TGTGCCGCCGGGGGGGTCGGCCGGGGGGGCTCCTACAATGAGCAGTTCTTC. Amino acid sequence: CAAGGVGRGGSYNEQFF.